These 11 T cell receptor beta chains came from one sample sequenced in a study of blood T cells in healthy people across ages. Together with a sample-barcoded 5' primer, a J-beta primer mix was included in a second PCR lasting about 7 to 11 cycles. TCRdb ran MiXCR on the 5' RACE reads and lists one entry per CDR3 protein. The repertoire consists of about 900,000 distinct CDR3 sequences, with around 48% occurring once and the leading ten covering around 15%. Sequencing input: blood. The receptors were gathered from a man under 40 in good health.

This clonotype was observed once. The chain employs TRBV7-2 and TRBJ2-5; no clear D. There are 14 residues in the CDR3. With 2 bases removed from V and 11 bases from J, the gap between germline ends came to 18 bases. The germline V gene has CDR1 SGHTA and CDR2 FQGNSA. The CDR3: CASSLLSVGNEQYF. CDR3 bases: TGTGCCAGCAGCTTACTGTCTGTGGGAAATGAGCAGTACTTC.

This clonotype was picked up one time. The chain joins TRBV2 to TRBJ2-3; D gene uncertain. The germline V gene encodes CDR1 SNHLY and CDR2 FYNNEI. The CDR3 contains 15 residues. Trimming took off 4 bases at V and 0 bases at J, with 11 bases between the two ends. This chain's CDR3 is CASSGGLPSTDTQYF. The CDR3 region has the DNA TGTGCCAGCAGTGGAGGATTGCCTAGCACAGATACGCAGTATTTT.

V usage is TRBV20-1 and J usage is TRBJ1-1; the D gene is possibly TRBD1 (5 bases). Germline CDR1 reads DFQATT; CDR2 reads SNEGSKA (reference sequence). The CDR3 has 11 residues. Here the CDR3 DNA reads TGCACGACAGAGACATACACTGAAGCTTTCTTT. Translated: CTTETYTEAFF.

This clonotype showed up just a few times. The V and J genes are TRBV10-3 and TRBJ1-5, with TRBD1 matching over 10 bases. Germline assignment: CDR1 ENHRY and CDR2 SYGVKD. CDR3 length: 16 amino acids. Trimming took 3 bases from V and 2 from J; bases not matched to a gene: 4. The CDR3 DNA reads TGTGCCATCAGTGAAAGGGACAGGGGTCGCAATCAGCCCCAGCATTTT. Its translation: CAISERDRGRNQPQHF.

The chain uses TRBV5-1 and TRBJ1-2; no firm D call. The germline V gene has CDR1 SGHRS and CDR2 YFSETQ. The CDR3 loop spans 14 amino acids. Between the trimmed V and J ends, which lost 1 base and 8 bases, there was a span of 15 bases. The CDR3 coding sequence is TGCGCCAGCAGCTTGAGGCAGGTCTCTGACGGCTACACCTTC. It encodes CASSLRQVSDGYTF.

The rearrangement links TRBV5-1 to TRBJ2-1; D may be TRBD1 or TRBD2 (5 bases each). This CDR3 has 14 residues. V lost 5 bases, J lost 4 bases, and 13 bases lay in between. The V gene's germline CDR1 is SGHRS and CDR2 YFSETQ. The CDR3 nucleotides read TGCGCCAGCAGGTTCGGGACGGCTTACAATGAGCAGTTCTTC. Translated: CASRFGTAYNEQFF.

This sequence joins TRBV2 and TRBJ2-1; D is possibly TRBD1 or TRBD2 (6 bases each). Germline CDR1 reads SNHLY; CDR2 reads FYNNEI. This CDR3 has 13 residues. The V end lost 6 bases, the J end lost 9 bases, and 15 bases lay between the germline ends. The CDR3 is CASSRGPTSEQFF. CDR3 DNA sequence: TGTGCCAGCAGCCGGGGGCCCACCAGTGAGCAGTTCTTC. The complete variable domain, with remaining parts taken from reference TRBV2 and TRBJ2-1, reads EPEVTQTPSHQVTQMGQEVILRCVPISNHLYFYWYRQILGQKVEFLVSFYNNEISEKSEIFDDQFSVERPDGSNFTLKIRSTKLEDSAMYFCASSRGPTSEQFFGPGTRLTVL.

The CDR3 spells CASTGLGGYGYTF. In nucleotides, the CDR3 is TGTGCCAGTACAGGATTGGGGGGTTACGGCTACACCTTC. The chain couples TRBV25-1 to TRBJ1-2; TRBD1 might be the D (5 bases). CDR3 size: 13 residues. Trimming removed 9 bases at V and 8 bases at J, with 19 bases between. CDR1 is MGHDK, CDR2 SYGVNS, per germline.

As to this clonotype: A much larger clone differs from this one at a single base, so this may be a read error. The chain joins TRBV4-1 to TRBJ1-4, with 8 bases lining up with TRBD1. CDR3 size: 15 residues. In germline, CDR1 is MGHRA, CDR2 YSYEKL. The CDR3 protein is CASSSTGATYEKLFF. DNA of the CDR3: TGCGCCAGCAGCTCGACAGGGGCAACTTATGAAAAACTGTTTTTT.

This sequence joins TRBV4-1 and TRBJ1-1; D ambiguous. Germline V gene data show CDR1 as MGHRA and CDR2 as YSYEKL. CDR3 length: 13 residues. Trimming took 1 base from V and 8 from J, leaving 11 bases between them. Here the CDR3 reads CASSQAQGWEAFF. The CDR3 region has the DNA TGCGCCAGCAGCCAAGCACAAGGTTGGGAAGCTTTCTTT.

The CDR3, as DNA: TGTGCCAGCATCATGACCGGTGGTGAAAAACTGTTTTTT. Amino acids: CASIMTGGEKLFF. The rearrangement joins TRBV5-5 to TRBJ1-4; D is unclear. Germline V lookup: CDR1 SGHKS, CDR2 YYEKEE (reference sequence). V was trimmed by 6 bases and J by 7 bases, leaving 13 bases between them. This CDR3 contains 13 residues.